This is a list of T cell receptor beta chains from one sample in a study of shared clonotypes between healthy human individuals. Profiled with immunoSEQ multiplex PCR; TCRdb holds only in-frame clones, not every one. The repertoire holds more than 450,000 clones, with roughly 78% as singletons. Sequencing was performed on PBMCs. The receptors derive from a woman aged 40-49 years in good health. Some clones in this sample may be carry-over from other donors' samples. Each CDR3 is given with its conserved first and last residue. D genes are given only for firm matches. The size entry is marked missing in some rows and otherwise reads once, few, many or a size class.

>TRBJ1-5|TRBD1|TRBV9|-
TGTGCCAGCAGCGTGACAGGGGTGGGCTTTAGAAGCCCTAGCCCCAATCAGCCCCAGCATTTT
CASSVTGVGFRSPSPNQPQHF
>TRBJ1-3|-|TRBV7-2|-
TGTGCCAGCAGCTTAGACCGCAACTCTGGAAACACCATATATTTT
CASSLDRNSGNTIYF
>TRBJ1-1|-|TRBV27|-
TGTGCCAGCAGCCGCCGCACCGGGACAACCAACACTGAAGCTTTCTTT
CASSRRTGTTNTEAFF
>TRBJ2-7|TRBD1|TRBV29-1|-
TGCAGCGTTGAAGGAGTCAGGGGGCGGGTGTACGAGCAGTACTTC
CSVEGVRGRVYEQYF
>TRBJ1-1|-|TRBV6-6|-
TGTGCCAGCAGTTCCGAGGGGGTTTGGCTGATAGAAGCTTTCTTT
CASSSEGVWLIEAFF
>TRBJ2-5|-|TRBV4-1|-
TGCGCCAGCAGCCAAGTCTGGACACAAAAAGAGACCCAGTACTTC
CASSQVWTQKETQYF
>TRBJ2-1|-|TRBV4-2|-
TGTGCCAGCAGCCCCAGTCGTTGGCGGGACTCCTACAATGAGCAGTTCTTC
CASSPSRWRDSYNEQFF
>TRBJ2-2|-|TRBV7-3|once
TGTGCCAGCAGCTTAGGGGGTGCTGCGTACACCGGGGAGCTGTTTTTT
CASSLGGAAYTGELFF
>TRBJ1-1|TRBD1|TRBV10-1|few
TGCGCCAGCAGCAAACAGGGGGACACTGAAGCTTTCTTT
CASSKQGDTEAFF
>TRBJ2-6|-|TRBV4-2|-
TGTGCCAGCAGCCAAGATCGGCCAGCACGGGGGTCCACTTTC
CASSQDRPARGSTF